These 26 T cell receptor beta chains share one sample of origin, sequenced in a study of CD8 T cells in ankylosing spondylitis. TCRdb reanalysed the 5' RACE reads using MiXCR and keeps one entry per CDR3 protein. This sample has around 890,000 distinct CDR3 sequences, with about 11% found just once. General study findings and limits: Within ankylosing spondylitis blood, a TCR beta motif made up of several highly homologous variants appeared to be characteristic.

Their antigens remain unidentified. Sequences were obtained from blood, either unsorted or a sorted T cell fraction (not recorded which). All receptors come from a male donor with ankylosing spondylitis.

There are a few counts of this clonotype. The chain couples TRBV14 to TRBJ2-7, with a tentative D call TRBD1 (5 bases). The V gene's germline CDR1 is SGHDN and CDR2 FVKESK. The CDR3 consists of 14 residues. V lost 2 bases and J 5 bases, leaving 13 bases between the germline ends. In DNA form, the CDR3 reads TGTGCCAGCAGCCAACAGGGTGGTATCAACGAGCAGTACTTC. Protein sequence: CASSQQGGINEQYF.

There are a few counts of this clonotype. This chain connects TRBV4-3 to TRBJ2-1; 13 nucleotides line up with TRBD2. The germline V gene has CDR1 LGHNA and CDR2 YSLEER. J gave up 5 bases and V 2 bases, and 12 bases lay outside the gene matches. This CDR3 is 19 amino acids long. Written as DNA, the CDR3 is TGCGCCAGCAGCCAAACGACTAGCGGGGGGATACTGGGGAACAATGAGCAGTTCTTC. It is translated as CASSQTTSGGILGNNEQFF.

The rearrangement uses TRBV29-1 and TRBJ2-5; TRBD2 matches 13 bases. This CDR3 region has 15 residues. V gave up 6 bases and J gave up 7 bases; unmatched junction bases: 11. Germline V gene data show CDR1 as SQVTM and CDR2 as ANQGSEA. This CDR3 reads CSVSGLAGATGTQYF. CDR3 sequence (DNA): TGCAGCGTCTCCGGACTAGCGGGAGCCACTGGGACCCAGTACTTC.

This clonotype appeared a few times. The chain carries TRBV28 and TRBJ2-7; 12 bases align to TRBD2. The V and J ends lost 5 bases and 6 bases, in that order; junction bases with no gene match: 8. Germline lookup yields CDR1 MDHEN and CDR2 SYDVKM. The CDR3 is 15 residues long. Written as DNA, the CDR3 is TGTGCCAGCAGTCCTAGACTAGCGGGAGAGGGCGAGCAGTACTTC. Its translation: CASSPRLAGEGEQYF. Variable domain in full (rest from reference TRBV28 and TRBJ2-7): DVKVTQSSRYLVKRTGEKVFLECVQDMDHENMFWYRQDPGLGLRLIYFSYDVKMKEKGDIPEGYSVSREKKERFSLILESASTNQTSMYLCASSPRLAGEGEQYFGPGTRLTVT.

This clonotype was detected a few times. The chain uses TRBV6-5 and TRBJ1-1; the D is unclear. The CDR3 consists of 12 residues. CDR1 is MNHEY, CDR2 SVGAGI, per germline. V was clipped by 9 bases and J by 1 base, with 9 bases between them. The CDR3 spells CASRRTNTEAFF. The CDR3 coding sequence is TGTGCCAGTCGACGGACGAACACTGAAGCTTTCTTT.

In its sample, this clonotype was seen many times. V gene TRBV7-2 combines with J gene TRBJ2-3; TRBD1 agrees at 7 bases. CDR1 is SGHTA and CDR2 is FQGNSA in the germline V gene. V gave up 4 bases and J gave up 7 bases; unmatched junction bases: 8. The CDR3 contains 14 residues. The DNA of the CDR3 is TGTGCCAGCAGCTACGTGATACAGGGGAATACGCAGTATTTT. Translated: CASSYVIQGNTQYF.

V gene TRBV6-1 combines with J gene TRBJ1-2; 7 nucleotides align to TRBD1. V shed 6 bases, J shed 2 bases, and the junction held 9 bases outside the gene matches. CDR3 size: 15 residues. Germline V gene lookup returns CDR1 MNHNS and CDR2 SASEGT. This chain's CDR3 is CASSQGDRENYGYTF. As DNA, the CDR3 is TGTGCCAGCAGCCAAGGAGACAGGGAAAACTATGGCTACACCTTC.

This clonotype came up a few times. The chain carries TRBV6-5 and TRBJ2-7; 10 nucleotides match TRBD2. The CDR3 length is 15 residues. Germline V lookup: CDR1 MNHEY, CDR2 SVGAGI. J lost 2 bases, V lost 5 bases, and 6 bases had no gene match. The CDR3 DNA follows: TGTGCCAGCAGTCGACTCGGGACTAGCGCCTACGAGCAGTACTTC. It encodes CASSRLGTSAYEQYF.

This clonotype turned up a few times. This chain connects TRBV5-1 to TRBJ2-7; D uncertain. V lost 3 bases, J lost 1 base, and 11 bases lay in between. Germline-derived CDR1 and CDR2 are SGHRS and YFSETQ. This CDR3 region has 14 residues. CDR3 coding DNA: TGCGCCAGCAGCTCGACCGGGCCTTCCTACGAGCAGTACTTC. Protein: CASSSTGPSYEQYF.

In this sample, this clonotype turned up many times. CDR3 coding DNA: TGTGCCAGCAGTTTAGACTTAGACTATGGCTACACCTTC. Its translation is CASSLDLDYGYTF. The chain employs TRBV12-3 or TRBV12-4 and TRBJ1-2; no clear D gene. V lost 1 base to trimming and J lost 3 bases, with 6 bases between them. The CDR3 runs to 13 residues.

This clonotype has more than one count but fewer than ten. J is TRBJ1-2 and V is TRBV12-3 or TRBV12-4; D gene ambiguous. The V end was cut by 1 base, the J end by 2 bases, with 14 bases between. CDR3 size: 16 residues. Written as DNA, the CDR3 is TGTGCCAGCAGTTTAGGTGGCAGCATTGGGAACTATGGCTACACCTTC. Protein: CASSLGGSIGNYGYTF.

The chain combines TRBV9 with TRBJ2-5, with D possibly matching TRBD2 (6 bases). Germline V gives CDR1 SGDLS, CDR2 YYNGEE. This CDR3 region has 15 residues. The germline V and J ends were trimmed by 5 bases and 4 bases, with 18 bases remaining between them. The CDR3 here is CASSYFNQGGETQYF. The CDR3 DNA reads TGTGCCAGCAGTTATTTTAACCAGGGAGGAGAGACCCAGTACTTC.

This clonotype has only a few counts. This rearrangement joins TRBV20-1 to TRBJ2-6, with a weak D call TRBD2 (6 bases). There are 18 residues in the CDR3. Trimming cost V 3 bases and J 11 bases, with 29 bases left between them. CDR1 is DFQATT and CDR2 is SNEGSKA in the germline V gene (reference sequence). DNA for the CDR3: TGCAGTGCTAGGATTGGGGAGGTACACTATCGAAAGGGCGACGTCCTGACTTTC. It is translated as CSARIGEVHYRKGDVLTF.

V is TRBV9 and J is TRBJ2-5; D is possibly TRBD2 (6 bases). CDR3 size: 14 residues. Germline V lookup: CDR1 SGDLS, CDR2 YYNGEE. Trimming left V 6 bases short and J 2 bases short, with 14 bases between. CDR3 bases: TGTGCCAGCACCTCAGGCCGGGGGCAAGAGACCCAGTACTTC. Protein sequence: CASTSGRGQETQYF.

This clonotype was detected many times. The rearrangement joins TRBV12-3 or TRBV12-4 to TRBJ1-6; D is undetermined. The CDR3 is 13 amino acids. Trimming removed 3 bases from V and 7 bases from J, with 7 bases in between. The CDR3 reads CASSFAGNSPLHF. The CDR3 bases are TGTGCCAGCAGTTTCGCGGGAAATTCACCCCTCCACTTT.

This clonotype was found many times. The V call is TRBV29-1, the J call TRBJ2-1; TRBD2 is a possible D gene (6 bases). The V gene lost 4 bases and the J gene lost 0 bases, with 10 bases spanning the gap. This CDR3 comprises 14 residues. Germline assignment: CDR1 SQVTM and CDR2 ANQGSEA. The CDR3 region has the DNA TGCAGCGTTGCGCGGGGACTCTCCTACAATGAGCAGTTCTTC. Protein: CSVARGLSYNEQFF.

This clonotype was recorded a few times. The gene calls are TRBV20-1 and TRBJ1-4; TRBD1 agrees at 8 bases. The CDR3 length is 13 residues. Germline values: CDR1 DFQATT, CDR2 SNEGSKA (reference sequence). The V gene end was trimmed by 6 bases and the J gene end by 7 bases; junction bases not matched to a gene: 7. CDR3: CSATQGGGEKLFF. CDR3 DNA: TGCAGTGCAACACAGGGGGGAGGTGAAAAACTGTTTTTT.

V and J are TRBV12-3 or TRBV12-4 and TRBJ1-5; D possibly corresponds to TRBD1 (5 bases). V gave up 6 bases and J gave up 4 bases, with 13 bases separating them. The CDR3 runs to 14 residues. The CDR3: CASRKGGTNQPQHF. The CDR3 DNA reads TGTGCCAGCAGGAAGGGAGGGACGAATCAGCCCCAGCATTTT.

This clonotype was recorded many times. The chain combines TRBV4-2 with TRBJ1-3; possibly TRBD1 for D (6 bases). The CDR3 sequence is 17 residues long. The germline CDR1 and CDR2 sequences are LGHNA and YNFKEQ. Trimming shortened V by 4 bases and J by 0 bases, and 16 bases separated the two germline ends. This chain's CDR3 is CASSRDAYRASGNTIYF. DNA for the CDR3: TGTGCCAGCAGCCGAGACGCTTACAGGGCCTCTGGAAACACCATATATTTT.

The chain couples TRBV28 to TRBJ2-5, with 8 positions matching TRBD1. J gave up 4 bases and V 6 bases, and 7 bases lay outside the gene matches. Germline assignment: CDR1 MDHEN and CDR2 SYDVKM. CDR3 length: 14 amino acids. The CDR3 DNA reads TGTGCCAGCAGCAGACAGGGGCAGGGAGAGACCCAGTACTTC. Translation: CASSRQGQGETQYF.

The chain joins TRBV2 to TRBJ2-5; D ambiguous. CDR3 size: 14 residues. CDR1 SNHLY and CDR2 FYNNEI come from the germline V gene. The V and J ends lost 6 bases and 5 bases respectively, with 16 bases between them. The CDR3 spells CASREQWDSETQYF. In DNA form, the CDR3 reads TGTGCCAGCAGGGAACAGTGGGATTCGGAGACCCAGTACTTC.

This clonotype came up many times. This chain connects TRBV20-1 to TRBJ2-5; D is ambiguous. Per the germline V gene, CDR1 is DFQATT and CDR2 is SNEGSKA (reference sequence). Trimming cost V 0 bases and J 0 bases, with 5 bases left between them. The CDR3 is 13 residues long. The CDR3 loop reads CSARDPYQETQYF. The CDR3 coding sequence is TGCAGTGCTAGAGACCCGTACCAAGAGACCCAGTACTTC.

The rearrangement links TRBV20-1 to TRBJ2-1; D is tentatively TRBD1 or TRBD2 (5 bases each). The germline CDR1 and CDR2 sequences are DFQATT and SNEGSKA (reference sequence). V shed 7 bases and J shed 0 bases, with 16 bases lying between them. This CDR3 has 15 amino acids. CDR3 coding DNA: TGCAGTGTAACATCCGGGACGAGCTCCTACAATGAGCAGTTCTTC. Translating gives CSVTSGTSSYNEQFF.

V and J are TRBV2 and TRBJ1-5; D might be TRBD1 (6 bases). The CDR3 is made up of 15 amino acids. Germline V gene lookup returns CDR1 SNHLY and CDR2 FYNNEI. With 6 bases removed from V and 0 bases from J, the gap between germline ends came to 12 bases. The CDR3 here is CASSGQTYSNQPQHF. The CDR3 DNA sequence: TGTGCCAGCAGCGGACAGACTTATAGCAATCAGCCCCAGCATTTT.

The CDR3 spells CASSLRVDRGYTEAFF. DNA of the CDR3: TGTGCCAGCAGCTTGAGGGTGGACAGGGGGTACACTGAAGCTTTCTTT. The chain links TRBV7-2 to TRBJ1-1; the match to TRBD1 covers 10 bases. Germline V gene sequence: CDR1 SGHTA, CDR2 FQGNSA. The CDR3 has 16 amino acids. V was pared by 3 bases and J by 3 bases, with 7 bases of the junction left unmatched.

The chain uses TRBV4-3 and TRBJ2-3, with TRBD2 matching over 7 bases. CDR3 length: 16 residues. V lost 0 bases and J lost 7; bases outside the gene matches: 10. Germline CDR1 reads LGHNA; CDR2 reads YSLEER. The CDR3 region has the DNA TGCGCCAGCAGCCAAGATCAGGGACTACCATTTAATACGCAGTATTTT. This codes for CASSQDQGLPFNTQYF.